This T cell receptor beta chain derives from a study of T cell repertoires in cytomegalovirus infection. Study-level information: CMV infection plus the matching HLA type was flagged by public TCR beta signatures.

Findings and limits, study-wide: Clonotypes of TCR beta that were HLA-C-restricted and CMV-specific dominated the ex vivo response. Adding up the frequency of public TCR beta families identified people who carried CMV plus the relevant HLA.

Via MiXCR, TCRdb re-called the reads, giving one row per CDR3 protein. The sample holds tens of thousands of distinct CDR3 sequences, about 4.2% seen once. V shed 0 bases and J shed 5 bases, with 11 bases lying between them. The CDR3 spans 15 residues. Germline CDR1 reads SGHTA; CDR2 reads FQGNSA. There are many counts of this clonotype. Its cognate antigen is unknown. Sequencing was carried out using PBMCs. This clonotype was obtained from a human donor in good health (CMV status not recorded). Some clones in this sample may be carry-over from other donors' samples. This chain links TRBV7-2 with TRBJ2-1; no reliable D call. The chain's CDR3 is CASSLAGLPDNEQFF. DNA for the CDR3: TGTGCCAGCAGCTTAGCGGGCCTACCTGACAATGAGCAGTTCTTC. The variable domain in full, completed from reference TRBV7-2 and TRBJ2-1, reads GAGVSQSPSNKVTEKGKDVELRCDPISGHTALYWYRQSLGQGLEFLIYFQGNSAPDKSGLPSDRFSAERTGGSVSTLTIQRTQQEDSAVYLCASSLAGLPDNEQFFGPGTRLTVL.